These T cell receptor beta chains were read from a single sample in a study of CD8 T cells in Susac syndrome. MiXCR, run by TCRdb on the immunoSEQ multiplex PCR reads, gives a single entry per CDR3 protein. The sample lists roughly 170,000 distinct CDR3 sequences, approximately 93% seen once, with over 0.08% in the top ten. What was sequenced was CD4+ T cells from PBMCs. The receptors were sampled from a human donor with multiple sclerosis. Each CDR3 is given with its conserved first and last residue. The order of the fields is J gene, D gene, clone size, V gene, CDR3 length, CDR3 DNA, CDR3 protein. The D gene is left open where the match is weak. Some rows have no size entry. The others give once, few or many, or a class for an expanded clone.

>TRBJ2-2|-|-|TRBV10-3|12
TGTGCCATAAAAGCGAACACCGGGGAGCTGTTTTTT
CAIKANTGELFF
>TRBJ1-1|-|-|TRBV18|13
TGTGCCAGCTCATCCGGACGCAACACTGAAGCTTTCTTT
CASSSGRNTEAFF
>TRBJ1-6|-|-|TRBV3-1|13
TGTGCCAGCAGCCAAGCCGGCAATTCACCCCTCCACTTT
CASSQAGNSPLHF
>TRBJ1-2|-|-|TRBV28|12
TGTGCCAGCAGTCGGCAGGCCTATGGCTACACCTTC
CASSRQAYGYTF
>TRBJ2-7|-|-|TRBV7-2|13
TGTGCCAGCAGCCTCCGGGGGCTCTACGAGCAGTACTTC
CASSLRGLYEQYF
>TRBJ1-4|-|-|TRBV3-1|15
TGTGCCAGCAGCCATGGTGTCAGAAGTAATGAAAAACTGTTTTTT
CASSHGVRSNEKLFF
>TRBJ2-1|TRBD2|once|TRBV4-1|19
TGCGCCAGCAGCCAAGATCCGGGACTAGCGGGGGGCACCTACAATGAGCAGTTCTTC
CASSQDPGLAGGTYNEQFF
>TRBJ2-5|TRBD1|-|TRBV28|14
TGTGCCAGCTTGGCCCCGGGACAGCAAGAGACCCAGTACTTC
CASLAPGQQETQYF
>TRBJ1-2|-|-|TRBV29-1|8
TGCAGCGTAAAAGGCTACACCTTC
CSVKGYTF
>TRBJ1-5|TRBD1|-|TRBV19|17
TGTGCCAGTAGTCTGGGGACAGACAGTTTGGGCAATCAGCCCCAGCATTTT
CASSLGTDSLGNQPQHF
>TRBJ1-2|TRBD1|-|TRBV12-3/TRBV12-4|13
TGTGCCAGCAGTTCGGGACAGCTTTATGGCTACACCTTC
CASSSGQLYGYTF
>TRBJ1-5|-|-|TRBV6-1|17
TGTGCCAGCAGTGAAGCCCACATTATGTGGAGCAATCAGCCCCAGCATTTT
CASSEAHIMWSNQPQHF
>TRBJ2-7|-|-|TRBV5-1|13
TGCGCCAGCAGCTTGGGGCGCGGGGCGGAGCAGTACTTC
CASSLGRGAEQYF
>TRBJ2-7|-|once|TRBV3-1|14
TGTGCCAGCAGCCAGCAGGGAAGCTCCTACGAGCAGTACTTC
CASSQQGSSYEQYF
>TRBJ1-5|-|-|TRBV6-1|18
TGTGCCAGCAGTCGCAGTCTCAACTCACCACTAGCTAATCAGCCCCAGCATTTT
CASSRSLNSPLANQPQHF
>TRBJ2-4|-|-|TRBV28|16
TGTGCCAGCGCAGGGGGAGGACTTATAGCCAAAAACATTCAGTACTTC
CASAGGGLIAKNIQYF
>TRBJ2-7|-|-|TRBV12-3/TRBV12-4|11
TGTGCCAGCGGGAGAGTCGACGAGCAGTACTTC
CASGRVDEQYF
>TRBJ2-1|-|once|TRBV7-9|16
TGTACCATAACACCCCAAGGCGGACAGTTTTACAATGAGCAGTTCTTC
CTITPQGGQFYNEQFF
>TRBJ2-1|TRBD2|-|TRBV18|15
TGTGCCAGCTCATTGGGACTAGCGGGGTCTAGTGAGCAGTTCTTC
CASSLGLAGSSEQFF
>TRBJ2-5|-|-|TRBV6-1|12
TGTGCCAGCAGTGTGGAGGGAAAGACCCAGTACTTC
CASSVEGKTQYF
>TRBJ1-3|-|-|TRBV7-2|14
TGTGCCAGCAGGACCCCAGGGGCTGGAAACACCATATATTTT
CASRTPGAGNTIYF
>TRBJ2-3|-|-|TRBV7-8|14
TGTGCCAGCCGTGAATGGGGGAATGAAGATACGCAGTATTTT
CASREWGNEDTQYF
>TRBJ2-3|-|-|TRBV9|16
TGTGCCAGCAGCTACATAGGGGGACGCGGCACAGATACGCAGTATTTT
CASSYIGGRGTDTQYF
>TRBJ2-7|TRBD1|-|TRBV6-5|15
TGTGCCAGCAGTTACCGGGACAGGACAGGCTACGAGCAGTACTTC
CASSYRDRTGYEQYF
>TRBJ2-5|-|-|TRBV28|14
TGTGCCAGCAGTTTAGAGAACTCTGGAGAGACCCAGTACTTC
CASSLENSGETQYF
>TRBJ1-6|TRBD1|-|TRBV28|14
TGTGCCAGCAGTCCGGGGACAGGACAGAGGTCCCTCCACTTT
CASSPGTGQRSLHF
>TRBJ1-3|-|-|TRBV18|14
TGTGCCAGCTCGCGGGACCCGGCTGGAAACACCATATATTTT
CASSRDPAGNTIYF
>TRBJ2-1|-|-|TRBV19|15
TGTGCCAGTAGTCCCGGGGCCAGCCGAACCAATGAGCAGTTCTTC
CASSPGASRTNEQFF
>TRBJ2-1|TRBD2|-|TRBV20-1|14
TGCAGTGCTAGAGCTAGCGGGAGGATCAATGAGCAGTTCTTC
CSARASGRINEQFF
>TRBJ1-2|TRBD1|-|TRBV4-2|15
TGTGCCAGCAGCCAGGAGGGACAGGGGCCCTATGGCTACACCTTC
CASSQEGQGPYGYTF
>TRBJ2-5|-|-|TRBV5-4|14
TGTGCCAGCAGCTTGGGGCAGGGGAAAGAGACCCAGTACTTC
CASSLGQGKETQYF
>TRBJ1-5|-|-|TRBV12-5|13
TGTGCTAGTGGTTTGGAGGGAAATCAGCCCCAGCATTTT
CASGLEGNQPQHF
>TRBJ1-1|-|-|TRBV27|14
TGTGCCAGCAGTTTATTGTACAGGAACACTGAAGCTTTCTTT
CASSLLYRNTEAFF
>TRBJ2-7|TRBD1|-|TRBV20-1|14
TGCAGTGCTAGACTAGACAGGGGGATCTACGAGCAGTACTTC
CSARLDRGIYEQYF
>TRBJ2-1|TRBD2|-|TRBV7-3|16
TGTGCCAGCAGCTCTCCGGGACTAGCGGTCTACAATGAGCAGTTCTTC
CASSSPGLAVYNEQFF
>TRBJ2-5|-|-|TRBV24-1|14
TGTGCCACCAGTGATCTGACAGGCGAAGAGACCCAGTACTTC
CATSDLTGEETQYF
>TRBJ2-7|-|-|TRBV27|15
TGTGCCAGCAGTTTATCCGGACAGGAGGGCTACGAGCAGTACTTC
CASSLSGQEGYEQYF
>TRBJ1-4|TRBD1|-|TRBV5-1|14
TGCGCCAGCAGTCTCGGGACAGGGGATGAAAAACTGTTTTTT
CASSLGTGDEKLFF
>TRBJ2-7|TRBD2|-|TRBV6-6|14
TGTGCCAGCAGTGCCACGGGAGGGTGGGACGAGCAGTACTTC
CASSATGGWDEQYF
>TRBJ2-5|TRBD2|-|TRBV7-2|19
TGTGCCAGCAGCGTGTCACCGGGACTAGCGGGAGGCACCCACGGGACCCAGTACTTC
CASSVSPGLAGGTHGTQYF
>TRBJ1-1|-|few|TRBV7-3|13
TGTGCCAGCAGCTTTACGGGAAGCACTGAAGCTTTCTTT
CASSFTGSTEAFF
>TRBJ1-5|-|-|TRBV10-2|14
TGCGCCAGCAGGCCCACTCGGGGCAATCAGCCCCAGCATTTT
CASRPTRGNQPQHF
>TRBJ2-1|-|-|TRBV2|14
TGTGCCAGCAGTGAAGTACGGATCTACAATGAGCAGTTCTTC
CASSEVRIYNEQFF
>TRBJ2-7|-|-|TRBV20-1|13
TGCAGTGCTAGTTGGGCTCGTTCCTACGAGCAGTACTTC
CSASWARSYEQYF
>TRBJ1-1|-|-|TRBV5-4|14
TGTGCCAGCAGCTTGGCGGGCGGTTGGACTGAAGCTTTCTTT
CASSLAGGWTEAFF
>TRBJ1-4|-|-|TRBV6-6|12
TGTGCCGCCGGGAGAGCCAACGAAAAACTGTTTTTT
CAAGRANEKLFF
>TRBJ2-2|-|-|TRBV11-2|15
TGTGCCAGCAGCTTAGATCGACTGACGTCCGGGGAGCTGTTTTTT
CASSLDRLTSGELFF
>TRBJ2-3|TRBD2|-|TRBV20-1|18
TGCAGTGCTAGAAATGTCGGAGGACTAGCGGGAAACACAGATACGCAGTATTTT
CSARNVGGLAGNTDTQYF